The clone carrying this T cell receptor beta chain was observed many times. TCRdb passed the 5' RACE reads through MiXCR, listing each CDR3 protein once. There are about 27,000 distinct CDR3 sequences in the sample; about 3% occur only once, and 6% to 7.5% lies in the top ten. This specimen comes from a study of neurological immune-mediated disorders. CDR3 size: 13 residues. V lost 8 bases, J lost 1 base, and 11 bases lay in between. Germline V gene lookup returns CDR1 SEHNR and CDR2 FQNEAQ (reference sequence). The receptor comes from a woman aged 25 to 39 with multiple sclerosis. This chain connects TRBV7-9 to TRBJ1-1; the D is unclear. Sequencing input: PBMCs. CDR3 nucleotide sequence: TGTGCCAGCCTCCCCGTTGGGAACACTGAAGCTTTCTTT. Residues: CASLPVGNTEAFF.